This TCR beta chain was obtained from a study of blood T cell repertoires in COVID-19. Study details: From T cells, B-cell-depleted T cells, or PBMCs came the material, which was cDNA or gDNA.

Clinical histories supplied by participants themselves formed the basis of cohort assignment. Donors in Cohort 3 counted as recovered after two negative PCRs, clearance, or symptom resolution. Original data processing: Nucleated cell counts were estimated from reference gene primer amplification. The protocol was immunoSEQ multiplex PCR, while the TCRdb copy is restricted to in-frame clones and leaves out a portion. The V and J calls and clone size come from that table; D and trimming were worked out from the DNA. The sample includes about 480,000 clones, 85% to 90% of them seen just once. Germline CDR1 MNHEY, CDR2 SMNVEV (reference sequence). Trimming took 6 bases from V and 2 from J, leaving 23 bases between them. The CDR3 sequence is 17 residues long.

Material for sequencing was PBMCs or T cells enriched from blood (not recorded which). The TCR was taken from a woman between 35 and 50 years old who had recovered from COVID-19. The chain couples TRBV27 to TRBJ2-7, with D tentatively TRBD2 (5 bases). The CDR3 region has the DNA TGTGCCAGCAGCTTTACGGGTACGTCGACTAACACCTACGAGCAGTACTTC. This gives the protein CASSFTGTSTNTYEQYF.